This T cell receptor beta chain was obtained from a study of blood T cell repertoires in COVID-19. This CDR3 region has 15 residues. The V gene's germline CDR1 is SGHDT and CDR2 YYEEEE. The V end was cut by 3 bases, the J end by 4 bases, with 17 bases between. The table came from immunoSEQ multiplex PCR; TCRdb's copy has only in-frame clones and leaves some out. The repertoire has hundreds of thousands of clones, around 88% of them found once; the top ten carry around an eighth. This clonotype was obtained from a woman in her 50s with COVID-19, enrolled during active disease. The rearrangement links TRBV5-6 to TRBJ2-7; maybe TRBD1 (5 bases). Material: peripheral blood. CDR3 region: CASSSVTVILYEQYF. The CDR3, as DNA: TGTGCCAGCAGCTCGGTGACAGTTATCCTTTACGAGCAGTACTTC. The full variable domain, rest sourced from reference TRBV5-6 and TRBJ2-7, is DAGVTQSPTHLIKTRGQQVTLRCSPKSGHDTVSWYQQALGQGPQFIFQYYEEEERQRGNFPDRFSGHQFPNYSSELNVNALLLGDSALYLCASSSVTVILYEQYFGPGTRLTVT.